This record concerns one T cell receptor (beta chain) sequence. In its sample, this clonotype was seen a few times. Its target antigen remains unknown. Per-nucleotide qualities are absent, and no much larger clonotype sits a single base away. Systemically healthy Caucasian individuals from Russia, 35 to 40 in total and aged roughly 6 to 100 years, were included as donors. Approximately 10 milliliters of peripheral blood were collected from each donor into EDTA-treated Vacutainer tubes. Ficoll-Paque density-gradient centrifugation was used to isolate PBMCs, with at least 6 million obtained per sample. Trizol reagent was used to extract total RNA from the PBMCs, yielding at least 5 micrograms per sample. For every donor, flow cytometry on a PBMC aliquot measured the percentage of naive CD45RAhigh/CD27high T cells. Reading the germline V gene gives CDR1 MGHRA and CDR2 YSYEKL. V is clipped by 0 bases and J by 0 bases, and the sequence between their germline boundaries is 9 bases long. The CDR3 covers 15 residues, taking in both the cysteine and the phenylalanine. Only the CDR3 DNA stays, 45 bases, in frame from base 1.

This entry is derived from a study of blood T cells in healthy people across ages (dated by TCRdb to the mid-2010s). Regarding the research as a whole: In model experiments, template switching captured about one uniquely barcoded TCR beta cDNA molecule for every two T cells. The study analyzed two additional independent replicas of 1 million unique cDNA reads from the same blood draw for two donors, one aged 18 to 29 and one aged 80 or older. The donors were split into four age groups: young (average 16 years), middle-aged (about 40), aged (roughly 68) and long-lived (approximately 80). The study measured age-related changes in TCR beta repertoire diversity using deep sequencing normalized with unique cDNA molecular identifiers. To avoid experimental bias, donors of different ages were distributed randomly across sequencing lanes.

Library construction relied on 5' RACE. The listed sequencing device is Illumina HiSeq 2500. A second PCR of 7 to 11 cycles was performed with a sample-barcoded 5' primer and a J-beta primer mix. Each TCR beta cDNA molecule received a unique molecular identifier from a template-switch 5' adaptor carrying 12 random nucleotides. At least 2.5 million CDR3-containing paired-end reads were obtained from each sample. The Mint cDNA synthesis kit, primed by a TRBC-specific oligonucleotide, was used to synthesize first-strand cDNA from all RNA. Following uracil-DNA glycosylase treatment, a first 18-cycle PCR with universal primers M1SS and BC2_uni_R was performed on all cDNA. On the authors' methods: Normalization of each sample was performed by random selection of 1 million high-quality reads, each carrying a distinct molecular identifier. Instead of being binned into consensus sequences, reads that shared molecular identifiers were thrown out. CDR3 identification, clonotype clustering and error correction used MiTCR with a Q25 quality threshold and the strictest error-elimination algorithm. A nonparametric unseen species model with Euler transformation was used to estimate lower-bound total TCR beta diversity. The raw public reads went through TCRdb reprocessing: fastp at Q25, MiXCR clone calling, in-frame beta chains kept. Rows matching on CDR3 protein sequence are summarized as one entry with the most common DNA and genes. The V and J calls and clone size are TCRdb's, not the authors'. The sample records some 1.4 million distinct CDR3 sequences, around 39% of which are singletons. The ten most abundant clones make up approximately 7.9% of the sample.

The paper as a whole reports these results and caveats: Donor CMV infection status was unknown, potentially confounding age-related changes in expanded clonotypes. Compared with the aged group, the long-lived group had more naive CD4+ T cells, fewer expanded clones and increased TCR diversity, a pattern suggesting age selection. Observed TCR beta diversity per million T cells fell roughly linearly with age, and a significant reduction was already apparent by age approximately 40. A strong correlation was found between observed TCR beta diversity and the percentage of naive T cells measured by flow cytometry. Because profiling used bulk unsorted PBMCs, naive and antigen-experienced compartments could not be compared conclusively. Estimates of total diversity based on one million sequenced T cells were regarded as lower bounds and as underestimates.

The V gene is TRBV4-1 and the J gene is TRBJ2-7; the D gene remains uncertain. The sequence came from a woman younger than 30 in good health. The source material was blood. The bases are TGCGCCAGCAGCCAAGACGTGTCCTACTCCTACGAGCAGTACTTC. The encoded protein is CASSQDVSYSYEQYF.